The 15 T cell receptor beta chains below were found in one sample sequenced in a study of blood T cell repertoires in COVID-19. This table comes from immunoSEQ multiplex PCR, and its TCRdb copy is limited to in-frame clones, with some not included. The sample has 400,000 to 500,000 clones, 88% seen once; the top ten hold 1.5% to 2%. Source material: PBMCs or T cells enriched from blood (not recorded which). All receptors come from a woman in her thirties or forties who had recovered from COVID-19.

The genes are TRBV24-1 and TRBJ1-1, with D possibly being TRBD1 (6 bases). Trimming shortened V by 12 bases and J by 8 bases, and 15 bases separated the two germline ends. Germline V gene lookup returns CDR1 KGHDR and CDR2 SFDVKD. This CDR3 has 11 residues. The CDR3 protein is CASTITGEAFF. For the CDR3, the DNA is TGTGCCTCCACCATAACAGGGGAAGCTTTCTTT.

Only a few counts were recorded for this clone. This CDR3 is CASSQPGQGYYGYTF. CDR3 DNA sequence: TGCGCCAGCAGCCAACCGGGACAGGGTTACTATGGCTACACCTTC. The chain uses TRBV4-3 and TRBJ1-2, with 9 bases that match TRBD1. This CDR3 region has 15 residues. V shed 2 bases, J shed 3 bases, and the junction held 4 bases outside the gene matches. CDR1 and CDR2 (germline): LGHNA, YSLEER.

In nucleotides, the CDR3 is TGTGCCAGCTCACGGGCCCCTTCGAACACCGGGGAGCTGTTTTTT. Its translation is CASSRAPSNTGELFF. The V call is TRBV18, the J call TRBJ2-2; D not certain. CDR1 is KGHSH and CDR2 is LQKENI in the germline V gene. Trimming shortened V by 4 bases and J by 0 bases, and 9 bases separated the two germline ends. This CDR3 spans 15 amino acids.

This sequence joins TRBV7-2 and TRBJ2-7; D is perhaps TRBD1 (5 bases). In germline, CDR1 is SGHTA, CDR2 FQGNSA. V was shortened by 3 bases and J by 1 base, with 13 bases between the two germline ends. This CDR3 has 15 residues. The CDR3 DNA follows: TGTGCCAGCAGCTTGGGCAGGGTAAGGTCCTACGAGCAGTACTTC. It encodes CASSLGRVRSYEQYF.

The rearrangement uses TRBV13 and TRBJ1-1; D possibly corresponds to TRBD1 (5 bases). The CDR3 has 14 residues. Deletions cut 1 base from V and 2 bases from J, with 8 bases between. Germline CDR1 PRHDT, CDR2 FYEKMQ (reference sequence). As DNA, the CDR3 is TGTGCCAGCAGCTTAGTGGGGGGAAACACTGAAGCTTTCTTT. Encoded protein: CASSLVGGNTEAFF. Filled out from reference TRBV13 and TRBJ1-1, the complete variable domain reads AAGVIQSPRHLIKEKRETATLKCYPIPRHDTVYWYQQGPGQDPQFLISFYEKMQSDKGSIPDRFSAQQFSDYHSELNMSSLELGDSALYFCASSLVGGNTEAFFGQGTRLTVV.

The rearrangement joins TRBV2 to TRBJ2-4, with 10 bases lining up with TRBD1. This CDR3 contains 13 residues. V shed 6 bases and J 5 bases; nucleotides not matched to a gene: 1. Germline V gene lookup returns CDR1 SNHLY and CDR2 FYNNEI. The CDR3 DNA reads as TGTGCCAGCAGCGACAGGGGGCAAAACATTCAGTACTTC. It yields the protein CASSDRGQNIQYF. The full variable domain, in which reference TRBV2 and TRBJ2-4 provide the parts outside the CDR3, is EPEVTQTPSHQVTQMGQEVILRCVPISNHLYFYWYRQILGQKVEFLVSFYNNEISEKSEIFDDQFSVERPDGSNFTLKIRSTKLEDSAMYFCASSDRGQNIQYFGAGTRLSVL.

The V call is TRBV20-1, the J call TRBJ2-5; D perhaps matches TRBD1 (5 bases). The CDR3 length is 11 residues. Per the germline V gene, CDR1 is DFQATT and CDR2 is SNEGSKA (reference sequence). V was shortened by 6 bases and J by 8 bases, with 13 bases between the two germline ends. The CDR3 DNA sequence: TGCAGTGCCATATCCCAGGGTACCCAGTACTTC. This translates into CSAISQGTQYF.

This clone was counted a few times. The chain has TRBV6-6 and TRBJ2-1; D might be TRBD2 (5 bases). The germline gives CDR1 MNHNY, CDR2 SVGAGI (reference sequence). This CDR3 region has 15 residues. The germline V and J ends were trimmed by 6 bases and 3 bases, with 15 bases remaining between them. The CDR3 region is CASSQYPGFYNEQFF. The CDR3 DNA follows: TGTGCCAGCAGCCAGTACCCGGGATTCTACAATGAGCAGTTCTTC.

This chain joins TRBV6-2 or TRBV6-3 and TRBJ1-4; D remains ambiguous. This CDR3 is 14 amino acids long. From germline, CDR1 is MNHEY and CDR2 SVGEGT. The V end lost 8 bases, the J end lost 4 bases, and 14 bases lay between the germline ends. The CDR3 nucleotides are TGTGCCAGCGGCCAAAGAGGGAATAATGAAAAACTGTTTTTT. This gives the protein CASGQRGNNEKLFF.

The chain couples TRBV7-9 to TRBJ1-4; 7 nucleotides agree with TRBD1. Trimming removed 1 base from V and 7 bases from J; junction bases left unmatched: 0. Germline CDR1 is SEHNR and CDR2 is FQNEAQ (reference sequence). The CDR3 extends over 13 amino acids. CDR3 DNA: TGTGCCAGCAGCTTAGAGGGGGCTGAAAAACTGTTTTTT. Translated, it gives CASSLEGAEKLFF.

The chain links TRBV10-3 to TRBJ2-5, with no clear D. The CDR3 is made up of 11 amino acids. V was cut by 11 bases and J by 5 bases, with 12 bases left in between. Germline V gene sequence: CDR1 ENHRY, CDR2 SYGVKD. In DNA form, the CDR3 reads TGTGCCTCCCGGTCCAGGGAGACCCAGTACTTC. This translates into CASRSRETQYF.

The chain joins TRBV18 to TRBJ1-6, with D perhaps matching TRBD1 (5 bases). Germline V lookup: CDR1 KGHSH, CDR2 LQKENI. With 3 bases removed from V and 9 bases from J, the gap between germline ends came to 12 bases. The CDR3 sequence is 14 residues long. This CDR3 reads CASSPGQGVSPLHF. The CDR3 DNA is TGTGCCAGCTCACCGGGGCAGGGTGTTTCACCCCTCCACTTT.

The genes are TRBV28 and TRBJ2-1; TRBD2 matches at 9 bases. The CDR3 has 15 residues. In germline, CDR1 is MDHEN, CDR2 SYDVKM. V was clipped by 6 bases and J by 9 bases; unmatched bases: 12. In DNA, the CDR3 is TGTGCCAGCAGCTCCTCCGCGGCGGGAGGGAGTGAGCAGTTCTTC. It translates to CASSSSAAGGSEQFF.

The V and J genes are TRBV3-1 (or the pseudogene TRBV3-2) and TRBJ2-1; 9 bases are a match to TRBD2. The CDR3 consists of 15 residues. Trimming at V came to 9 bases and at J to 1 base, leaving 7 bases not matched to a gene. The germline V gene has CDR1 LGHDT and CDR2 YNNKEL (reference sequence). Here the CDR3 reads CASGFLAGSYNEQFF. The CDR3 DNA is TGTGCCAGTGGGTTCCTAGCGGGATCCTACAATGAGCAGTTCTTC.

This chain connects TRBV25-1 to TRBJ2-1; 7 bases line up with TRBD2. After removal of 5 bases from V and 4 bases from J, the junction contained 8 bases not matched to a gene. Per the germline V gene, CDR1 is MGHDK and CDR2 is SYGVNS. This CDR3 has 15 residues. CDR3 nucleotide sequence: TGTGCCAGCAGTCCGCTAGCGGTCCGATACAATGAGCAGTTCTTC. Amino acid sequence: CASSPLAVRYNEQFF.